A selection of T cell receptor beta chains follows, all from one sample in a study of cytomegalovirus exposure and HLA in healthy donors. Sequencing was performed with immunoSEQ multiplex PCR; in TCRdb, only in-frame clones are kept and a portion is missing. The data hold roughly 86,000 clones, with about 71% observed a single time. Sequencing was done on a sample of PBMCs. These receptor sequences come from a man aged 60-69 years in good health and CMV-seronegative. Both conserved end residues are part of each CDR3.

j_gene,v_gene,CDR3aa
TRBJ2-1,TRBV19,CASSSPLAGGAYNEQFF
TRBJ2-5,TRBV5-1,CASSLSQGAGETQYF
TRBJ2-3,TRBV7-7,CASSLMAGSGTDTQYF
TRBJ1-1,TRBV4-1,CASSDEGENTEAFF
TRBJ2-1,TRBV7-9,CSSRERDFSYNEQFF
TRBJ1-5,TRBV6-1,CASSVGPLVPQHF
TRBJ2-3,TRBV5-4,CASSFAGGITDTQYF
TRBJ1-5,TRBV18,CASSPSWGDNQPQHF
TRBJ1-5,TRBV6-1,CASSERGIYSNQPQHF
TRBJ2-6,TRBV5-6,CASSLWDRVRRSGANVLTF
TRBJ1-1,TRBV28,CASSPLGEGRRTFF
TRBJ1-3,TRBV5-1,CASSPTRGNISGNTIYF
TRBJ2-7,TRBV21-1,CASRPGLARNEQYF
TRBJ2-5,TRBV29-1,CSVEVPGGLGEQYF
TRBJ2-1,TRBV5-1,CASRASGLLFSYNEQFF
TRBJ1-1,TRBV4-1,CASSQRSADMNTEAFF
TRBJ2-1,TRBV11-1,CASSLAGPSGKNEQFF
TRBJ1-2,TRBV30,CAWWTGGTYGYTF
TRBJ2-3,TRBV5-1,CASRSPSSGSWGADTQYF
TRBJ2-7,TRBV4-1,CASSQGTSSYEQYF
TRBJ1-1,TRBV6-1,CASSAFSQTNTEAFF
TRBJ2-7,TRBV18,CASSRSSGLPYEQYF
TRBJ1-1,TRBV7-2,CASQTGPSTEAFF
TRBJ2-7,TRBV7-8,CASSSDRTYEQYF
TRBJ1-4,TRBV28,CASSIPKDSLNEKLFF
TRBJ2-3,TRBV4-2,CASGQARSGSGTDTQYF
TRBJ1-4,TRBV6-1,CASRTGTTNEKLFF
TRBJ2-3,TRBV4-1,CASSQEGGPTPDTQYF
TRBJ2-7,TRBV6-5,CASKGVAAGAHEQYF
TRBJ2-1,TRBV7-8,CASSLYDEQFF
TRBJ2-2,TRBV7-6,CASSHSTGELFF
TRBJ1-6,TRBV6-1,CASSEGDSVYNSPLHF
TRBJ1-1,TRBV6-5,CASSYPGLTGAFF
TRBJ2-5,TRBV9,CASSVSSGTGETQYF
TRBJ2-1,TRBV30,CAWRNSGNEQFF
TRBJ2-7,TRBV13,CASSSTESSYEQYF
TRBJ2-7,TRBV14,CASSPGTGGFREQYF
TRBJ1-1,TRBV19,CASRGGATMNTEAFF
TRBJ1-1,TRBV19,CASSIDRGPMRTEAFF
TRBJ2-1,TRBV5-4,CASSPGVGSSYNEQFF
TRBJ2-3,TRBV5-6,CASTRVTGAERDTQYF
TRBJ1-1,TRBV30,CAWSQGITEAFF
TRBJ2-5,TRBV5-1,CASSDDGLAGENGTQYF